The present T cell receptor (beta chain) was sequenced within a study of T cells after posttransplantation cyclophosphamide. General study points: Later post-transplant blood repertoires were often dominated by donor CD8+ memory clones. After PTCy, TRB diversity resembled that of CNI/methotrexate controls. Tissue-infiltrating T cells from skin or gut overlapped little with blood T cells.

Sequencing was performed with immunoSEQ multiplex PCR; in TCRdb, only in-frame clones are kept and a portion is missing. This table holds about 20,000 clones, around 97% found once. The CDR3 length is 19 residues. The V gene end was trimmed by 4 bases and the J gene end by 4 bases; junction bases not matched to a gene: 16. In germline, CDR1 is SEHNR, CDR2 FQNEAQ (reference sequence). Cells defined as naive were viable CD3+CD4+ or CD3+CD8+ and CCR7+CD45RA+CD45RO-CD95-CD27+CD28+. On the day of bone marrow donation, the related graft donor provided peripheral blood. Points on this clone: The antigen remains undetermined.

The chain links TRBV7-9 to TRBJ1-2, with 12 nucleotides matching TRBD1. This receptor was identified in a man aged 50 to 59 in good health, CMV-negative, and a related stem cell transplant donor. The sequenced sample was naive CD4+ T cells sorted from PBMCs. This CDR3 reads CASSSTPGQGASGGYGYTF. Here the CDR3 DNA reads TGTGCCAGCAGCTCCACCCCGGGACAGGGGGCGAGCGGGGGCTATGGCTACACCTTC. The variable domain in full, with the rest retrieved from reference TRBV7-9 and TRBJ1-2, is DTGVSQNPRHKITKRGQNVTFRCDPISEHNRLYWYRQTLGQGPEFLTYFQNEAQLEKSRLLSDRFSAERPKGSFSTLEIQRTEQGDSAMYLCASSSTPGQGASGGYGYTFGSGTRLTVV.